This TCR beta chain was retrieved from a study of blood T cell repertoires in COVID-19. About the study: Some COVID-19 samples were acute and others convalescent; all came from the United States, Italy and Spain. T cells, B-cell-depleted T cells, or PBMCs supplied cDNA or gDNA.

This CDR3 comprises 14 residues. Trimming removed 1 base at V and 1 base at J, with 6 bases between. Germline lookup yields CDR1 MNHEY and CDR2 SMNVEV (reference sequence). Per the authors' pipeline: From reference gene primer amplification, estimates of nucleated cell counts were derived. The assay was immunoSEQ multiplex PCR, and TCRdb's table has in-frame clones only and misses some. That table furnishes V, J and clone size, whereas the DNA furnished D and trimming. This table holds 100,000 or so clones, more than 75% found once. The receptor comes from a man aged 50 or older with active or convalescent COVID-19. V is TRBV27 and J is TRBJ2-3; weak D call: TRBD1 (6 bases). Specimen: peripheral blood. In DNA form, the CDR3 reads TGTGCCAGCAGTTTATGGGGGCGCACAGATACGCAGTATTTT. Protein: CASSLWGRTDTQYF.